A single sample is the source of the 19 T cell receptor beta chains below, sequenced in a study of blood T cells in healthy people across ages. Alongside a J-beta primer mix, a sample-barcoded 5' primer served in a second PCR lasting roughly 6 to 11 cycles. TCRdb used MiXCR to reprocess the 5' RACE reads, holding one entry per CDR3 protein. Here the sample spans approximately 680,000 distinct CDR3 sequences, approximately 29% being singletons. The specimen was blood. The receptors come from a woman older than 75 in good health.

Comment on this clonotype: With a much larger clone just one base away, this may be a read error. The genes are TRBV20-1 and TRBJ2-7, with a weak D call TRBD2 (5 bases). Germline assignment: CDR1 DFQATT and CDR2 SNEGSKA (reference sequence). The V end lost 6 bases, the J end lost 4 bases, and 10 bases lay between the germline ends. This CDR3 has 11 residues. DNA of the CDR3: TGCAGTGCCTGGAGGCGTTACGAGCAGTACTTC. This sequence encodes CSAWRRYEQYF.

This clonotype was seen at least ten times. The chain combines TRBV7-3 with TRBJ2-1; D might be TRBD1 (6 bases). The length of the CDR3 is 16 residues. V dropped 5 bases and J dropped 4 bases, with 18 bases sitting between them. CDR1 and CDR2 from the germline V gene are SGHTA and FQGTGA. The CDR3 reads CASSLDGTPRYNEQFF. The CDR3 bases are TGTGCCAGCAGCCTCGACGGGACACCTCGATACAATGAGCAGTTCTTC.

Ten or more counts support this clonotype. The chain couples TRBV18 to TRBJ2-3; maybe TRBD1 (7 bases). This CDR3 has 15 amino acids. With 6 bases removed from V and 9 bases from J, the gap between germline ends came to 22 bases. Looked up from germline, CDR1 is KGHSH and CDR2 is LQKENI. CDR3 coding DNA: TGTGCCAGCTCCTTCTCTGACAGGGAGGCTAGAACGCAGTATTTT. Translating gives CASSFSDREARTQYF. Together with reference TRBV18 and TRBJ2-3, the CDR3 gives the full variable domain: NAGVMQNPRHLVRRRGQEARLRCSPMKGHSHVYWYRQLPEEGLKFMVYLQKENIIDESGMPKERFSAEFPKEGPSILRIQQVVRGDSAAYFCASSFSDREARTQYFGPGTRLTVL.

Points on this clonotype: At one end, the junction sequence differs from germline, possibly due to a read error. V usage is TRBV12-3 or TRBV12-4 and J usage is TRBJ2-3, with TRBD1 matching 8 bases. The CDR3 runs 15 residues. The CDR3 nucleotides are TGTGCCAGCAGTTCCCGGACAGGGAGAGCAGATGCGCAGTATTTT. Protein: CASSSRTGRADAQYF.

This clonotype was observed at least ten times. V is TRBV7-2 and J is TRBJ1-5; D not certain. Trimming left V 1 base short and J 2 bases short, with 9 bases between. The CDR3 is 15 residues long. Germline CDR1 reads SGHTA; CDR2 reads FQGNSA. DNA of the CDR3: TGTGCCAGCAGCTTAGTTCGTCAGGGCAATCAGCCCCAGCATTTT. The encoded protein is CASSLVRQGNQPQHF.

Worth noting for this clonotype: A much larger clone differs from this one at a single base, so this may be a read error. This rearrangement joins TRBV20-1 to TRBJ1-2; D gene ambiguous. Germline V gene lookup returns CDR1 DFQATT and CDR2 SNEGSKA (reference sequence). Trimming removed 0 bases at V and 4 bases at J, with 9 bases between. This CDR3 contains 13 residues. The CDR3 region is CSARDADTYGYTF. CDR3 nucleotide sequence: TGCAGTGCTAGAGATGCCGACACCTATGGCTACACCTTC.

This clonotype appeared many times. The rearrangement uses TRBV5-1 and TRBJ1-2, with TRBD1 matching 7 bases. CDR3 length equals 17 residues. The germline V gene has CDR1 SGHRS and CDR2 YFSETQ. Trimming at V came to 0 bases and at J to 2 bases, leaving 10 bases not matched to a gene. The CDR3 DNA sequence: TGCGCCAGCAGCTTGGGATCAGGGGGTGGATACAACTATGGCTACACCTTC. Translation gives CASSLGSGGGYNYGYTF.

This clonotype was counted between two and nine times. One junction end does not reproduce the germline sequence, and a read error may be involved. The chain employs TRBV28 and TRBJ2-7; 12 bases fit TRBD1. The V gene's germline CDR1 is MDHEN and CDR2 SYDVKM. The CDR3 extends over 17 amino acids. The CDR3 DNA reads TGTACCAGCAGTTTAAGATTCCGGGACAGGGGGCCATACGAGCAGTACTTC. This encodes CTSSLRFRDRGPYEQYF.

This clonotype has only a few counts. The CDR3 nucleotides are TGTGCCATCAGTGGGCGACGGGGGGCTTACGAGCAGTACTTC. Translating gives CAISGRRGAYEQYF. The V and J genes are TRBV10-3 and TRBJ2-7; possibly TRBD2 for D (7 bases). The CDR3 length is 14 residues. Germline CDR1 is ENHRY and CDR2 is SYGVKD. V gave up 4 bases and J gave up 4 bases, with 14 bases separating them.

This rearrangement joins TRBV6-2 or TRBV6-3 to TRBJ2-7, with 8 positions matching TRBD1. The CDR3 spans 15 residues. Germline values: CDR1 MNHEY, CDR2 SVGEGT. J gave up 6 bases and V 4 bases, and 11 bases lay outside the gene matches. The CDR3 sequence: CASSSGQVIGSEQYF. CDR3 sequence (DNA): TGTGCCAGCAGTTCGGGACAGGTTATAGGCTCCGAGCAGTACTTC.

The gene calls are TRBV5-1 and TRBJ2-6; the match to TRBD1 covers 7 bases. The CDR3 covers 18 residues. V trimming: 4 bases; J trimming: 0 bases; junction bases outside the gene matches: 10. Germline assignment: CDR1 SGHRS and CDR2 YFSETQ. The CDR3 DNA reads TGCGCCAGCAGCGGACAGGTGCTACCGACCTCTGGGGCCAACGTCCTGACTTTC. Translating it yields CASSGQVLPTSGANVLTF.

The chain joins TRBV6-2 or TRBV6-3 to TRBJ1-5; the match to TRBD1 covers 9 bases. The germline gives CDR1 MNHEY, CDR2 SVGEGT. The CDR3 sequence is 18 residues long. The J segment lost 0 bases and the V segment lost 0 bases, leaving 6 bases of the junction unmatched. CDR3 amino acids: CASSYSPDRGYSNQPQHF. CDR3 coding DNA: TGTGCCAGCAGTTACTCTCCGGACAGGGGATATAGCAATCAGCCCCAGCATTTT.

To note about this clonotype: A read error may explain this, as a much larger clone is one base away. The genes are TRBV3-1 and TRBJ2-7; 8 bases match TRBD2. The J call may be faulty, since TRBJ2-4 better matches the DNA end. This CDR3 spans 17 amino acids. CDR1 is LGHDT and CDR2 is YNNKEL in the germline V gene (reference sequence). The CDR3 loop reads CASSQDRKSGGVNIQYF. As DNA, the CDR3 is TGTGCCAGCAGCCAAGATCGTAAGAGCGGGGGTGTAAACATTCAGTACTTC.

This clonotype was counted at least ten times. The chain links TRBV24-1 to TRBJ2-3, with 10 bases lining up with TRBD1. The CDR3 extends over 14 amino acids. Germline values: CDR1 KGHDR, CDR2 SFDVKD. With V trimmed by 6 bases and J by 5 bases, 4 bases remained unmatched. The CDR3 loop reads CATSTTGGVDTQYF. CDR3 coding DNA: TGTGCCACCAGTACGACAGGGGGCGTAGATACGCAGTATTTT.

The chain is built from TRBV24-1 and TRBJ1-1, with D perhaps TRBD1 (5 bases). Germline V gene sequence: CDR1 KGHDR, CDR2 SFDVKD. The CDR3 is 14 amino acids. The V gene lost 6 bases and the J gene lost 6 bases, with 16 bases spanning the gap. This chain's CDR3 is CATSPGGGYAEAFF. The CDR3 DNA sequence: TGTGCCACCAGTCCCGGGGGAGGGTACGCTGAAGCTTTCTTT.

This clonotype was seen repeatedly, ten times or more. V and J are TRBV6-2 or TRBV6-3 and TRBJ2-3; D gene unclear. The CDR3 has 13 amino acids. Germline loops: CDR1 MNHEY, CDR2 SVGEGT. Trimming pared 8 bases from V and 6 bases from J, leaving 15 bases between. The CDR3 coding sequence is TGTGCCAGCGGTCTTCTGAGGCGGGATACGCAGTATTTT. This sequence encodes CASGLLRRDTQYF.

This clonotype appeared many times. The V gene is TRBV20-1, the J gene TRBJ2-7, with 9 bases identical to TRBD1. With 6 bases clipped from V and 2 bases from J, the junction kept 5 bases outside the gene matches. The CDR3 has 13 residues. Germline V lookup: CDR1 DFQATT, CDR2 SNEGSKA (reference sequence). The DNA of the CDR3 is TGCAGTGCCTCAGACAGGGGGGCCTACGAGCAGTACTTC. It translates to CSASDRGAYEQYF.

The rearrangement links TRBV6-2 or TRBV6-3 to TRBJ2-1; no clear D gene. V was clipped by 6 bases and J by 4 bases, with 13 bases between them. The V gene's germline CDR1 is MNHEY and CDR2 SVGEGT. This CDR3 comprises 14 residues. The DNA of the CDR3 is TGTGCCAGCAGGTTGGCGACGATTTACAATGAGCAGTTCTTC. It encodes CASRLATIYNEQFF.

This clonotype has at least ten counts. The chain is built from TRBV6-6 and TRBJ2-5; the D gene is possibly TRBD2 (5 bases). Trimming pared 6 bases from V and 5 bases from J, leaving 16 bases between. The CDR3 loop spans 14 amino acids. Germline loops: CDR1 MNHNY, CDR2 SVGAGI (reference sequence). As DNA, the CDR3 is TGTGCCAGCAGCGAATTCGGGGTAGGGGAGACCCAGTACTTC. Translating gives CASSEFGVGETQYF.